This is a list of T cell receptor beta chains from one sample in a study of T cells in Graves' hyperthyroidism and ophthalmopathy. TCRdb analysed the multiplex PCR reads with MiXCR anew, one entry per CDR3 protein. The sample holds about 660,000 distinct CDR3 sequences; just under 45% are singletons and the top ten take roughly 6.5%. Material for sequencing was peripheral blood or thyroid tissue (not recorded which). The source of these receptors is an adult man with Graves' disease, either hyperthyroidism or ophthalmopathy (not recorded which). The CDR3 runs from the conserved cysteine through the conserved F or W. The D gene is left open where the match is weak. Size values are once, few and many counts, or a class for expanded clones, and some rows have none.

cdr3_length	clone_size	j_call	d_call	v_call	cdr3_aa	cdr3_nt
14	-	TRBJ1-6	TRBD1	TRBV20-1	CSARTGVYNSPLHF	TGCAGTGCTAGGACAGGGGTCTATAATTCACCCCTCCACTTT
16	few	TRBJ2-5	TRBD1	TRBV29-1	CSAAAGDRRVQETQYF	TGCAGCGCTGCGGCAGGGGACAGAAGAGTCCAAGAGACCCAGTACTTC
15	-	TRBJ2-5	TRBD2	TRBV20-1	CSAQSLAGPQETQYF	TGCAGTGCTCAAAGTCTAGCGGGGCCCCAAGAGACCCAGTACTTC
16	-	TRBJ1-6	TRBD1	TRBV19	CASSTTLGTGDSPLHF	TGTGCCAGTAGTACCACCCTTGGGACAGGGGATTCACCCCTCCACTTT
17	-	TRBJ2-7	TRBD1	TRBV7-2	CASSLVGTGSRNYEQYF	TGTGCCAGCAGCTTAGTCGGGACAGGGTCGAGGAACTACGAGCAGTACTTC
13	many	TRBJ2-7	TRBD1	TRBV7-8	CASSQGQPYEQYF	TGTGCCAGCAGCCAGGGACAGCCCTACGAGCAGTACTTC
14	few	TRBJ1-1	-	TRBV12-3/TRBV12-4	CASSYSNENTEAFF	TGTGCCAGCAGTTACTCGAACGAGAACACTGAAGCTTTCTTT
16	many	TRBJ2-5	-	TRBV24-1	CATSDFTDGAQETQYF	TGTGCCACCAGTGATTTTACGGACGGGGCACAAGAGACCCAGTACTTC
12	-	TRBJ1-2	TRBD1	TRBV7-9	CASSSGQDGYTF	TGTGCCAGCAGCTCCGGACAGGATGGCTACACCTTC
14	-	TRBJ2-7	TRBD1	TRBV7-9	CASSSNYRGREQYF	TGTGCCAGCAGTTCAAATTACAGGGGGCGCGAGCAGTACTTC
14	-	TRBJ2-7	TRBD2	TRBV5-5	CASSFVGGDYEQYF	TGTGCCAGCAGCTTCGTGGGGGGGGACTACGAGCAGTACTTC
14	many	TRBJ2-6	-	TRBV7-8	CASSLGSGANVLTF	TGTGCCAGCAGTTTGGGATCTGGGGCCAACGTCCTGACTTTC
14	-	TRBJ2-7	TRBD1	TRBV6-5	CASSIRQGVNEQYF	TGTGCCAGCAGCATAAGACAGGGGGTCAACGAGCAGTACTTC
18	many	TRBJ2-2	-	TRBV2	CASSEGALPGSVAGELFF	TGTGCCAGCAGTGAAGGGGCCCTACCCGGGAGTGTGGCCGGGGAGCTGTTTTTT
17	-	TRBJ2-6	TRBD2	TRBV15	CATSRDRGGAGANVLTF	TGTGCCACCAGCAGAGATCGGGGGGGCGCGGGGGCCAACGTCCTGACTTTC
14	few	TRBJ2-7	TRBD1	TRBV19	CASSPGQGFHEQYF	TGTGCCAGTAGTCCTGGACAGGGGTTTCACGAGCAGTACTTC
14	-	TRBJ1-6	TRBD1	TRBV2	CASSLEGAYSPLHF	TGTGCCAGCAGTTTGGAGGGGGCCTATTCACCCCTCCACTTT
14	many	TRBJ1-2	-	TRBV7-3	CASSLLGANDGYTF	TGTGCCAGCAGCTTATTAGGGGCGAACGATGGCTACACCTTC
13	-	TRBJ2-7	-	TRBV7-6	CASSSLGDGEQYF	TGTGCCAGCAGTAGCCTGGGGGATGGCGAGCAGTACTTC
14	-	TRBJ2-7	-	TRBV6-1	CASSPVNRAGEQYF	TGTGCCAGCAGCCCAGTGAACAGGGCAGGCGAGCAGTACTTC
15	-	TRBJ1-2	-	TRBV19	CASLGAYLSNYGYTF	TGTGCCAGTCTTGGAGCTTACCTCTCTAACTATGGCTACACCTTC
17	-	TRBJ2-5	TRBD2	TRBV7-9	CASRRVGASGVRETQYF	TGTGCCAGCAGACGAGTGGGGGCTAGCGGGGTGAGGGAGACCCAGTACTTC
16	few	TRBJ2-5	-	TRBV20-1	CSARDHRSGYQETQYF	TGCAGTGCTAGAGATCATAGGTCAGGGTACCAAGAGACCCAGTACTTC
14	-	TRBJ2-7	TRBD2	TRBV7-2	CASSLTSETHEQYF	TGTGCCAGCAGCTTGACTAGCGAGACCCACGAGCAGTACTTC
16	-	TRBJ1-2	-	TRBV10-3	CAISEKGGEGNYGYTF	TGTGCCATCAGTGAGAAGGGGGGAGAGGGGAACTATGGCTACACCTTC
18	few	TRBJ2-5	TRBD2	TRBV6-9	CASSSGTSGSIGEETQYF	TGTGCCAGCAGTTCCGGGACTAGCGGGAGTATTGGCGAAGAGACCCAGTACTTC
17	-	TRBJ1-1	-	TRBV25-1	CASSPPRWGGADTEAFF	TGCGCCAGCAGCCCGCCCCGTTGGGGGGGCGCCGACACTGAAGCTTTCTTT